This T cell receptor (beta chain) was retrieved from a study of T cells in Graves' hyperthyroidism and ophthalmopathy. This clonotype appeared many times. RNA transcripts were the template for amplifying TCR beta CDR3 regions. Carried out on the TCR CDR3, a first-round RT-PCR used the HTBI primer set. TCRdb reanalysed the multiplex PCR reads using MiXCR and keeps one entry per CDR3 protein. The sample lists 350,000 or so distinct CDR3 sequences, around 18% occurring once. Per the germline V gene, CDR1 is SGHTA and CDR2 is FQGNSA. V was cut by 0 bases and J by 4 bases, with 6 bases left in between. This CDR3 region has 13 residues.

The gene calls are TRBV7-2 and TRBJ2-5; D is ambiguous. The receptor was derived from a woman aged 40-49 years with Graves' ophthalmopathy. Sample: blood. Here the CDR3 DNA reads TGTGCCAGCAGCTTAGCGGGCCGAGAGACCCAGTACTTC. Its protein is CASSLAGRETQYF.